Here is one TCR beta chain with its context. This specimen belongs to a study of blood T cell repertoires in COVID-19. Study information: The study drew acute and convalescent COVID-19 samples from the United States, Italy and Spain. The analysed material was cDNA or gDNA that came from T cells, B-cell-depleted T cells, or PBMCs.

CDR3 length equals 15 residues. The trim removed 4 bases at V and 2 bases at J, leaving 8 bases unmatched. Germline loops: CDR1 SGHNT, CDR2 YYREEE (reference sequence). Per the original data handling: From reference gene primer amplification, estimates of nucleated cell counts were derived. Assay used: immunoSEQ multiplex PCR; TCRdb lists only in-frame clones, some missing. V and J calls and clone size are copied from that table; D and trimming were computed from the DNA. The repertoire holds roughly 190,000 clones, more than 75% seen once, with less than 5.5% in the top ten. The rearrangement uses TRBV5-4 and TRBJ2-5, with 7 bases fitting TRBD1. The origin of this receptor is a human donor in a cohort sampled during active COVID-19. Sequencing used peripheral blood. CDR3 sequence (DNA): TGTGCCAGCAGCCGCCCCGGACAGGAGCAAGAGACCCAGTACTTC. This sequence encodes CASSRPGQEQETQYF.